This T cell receptor (beta chain) emerged from a study of blood T cell repertoires in COVID-19. How the authors handled the data: By means of reference gene primer amplification, nucleated cell counts were estimated. Profiled with immunoSEQ multiplex PCR; TCRdb holds only in-frame clones, not every one. The V and J calls and clone size are taken from that table; D and trimming were inferred from the DNA. Here the sample spans roughly 260,000 clones, around 86% being singletons. Germline V gives CDR1 MNHEY, CDR2 SVGAGI. The V gene lost 5 bases and the J gene lost 5 bases, with 12 bases spanning the gap. The CDR3 consists of 13 residues. This clone was recorded once.

The chain has TRBV6-5 and TRBJ1-1, with unresolved D. The material sequenced was peripheral blood. The TCR originated in a man in his forties who had recovered from COVID-19. CDR3 sequence reads: CASSQVTGTEAFF. CDR3 sequence (DNA): TGTGCCAGCAGTCAGGTGACGGGGACTGAAGCTTTCTTT.